A selection of T cell receptor beta chains follows, all from one sample in a study of blood T cells in healthy people across ages. TCRdb processed the 5' RACE reads anew with MiXCR; each CDR3 protein has one entry. The repertoire holds approximately 800,000 distinct CDR3 sequences, with roughly 50% as singletons. The specimen was blood. These receptors were collected from a man at least 80 years old in good health. Each CDR3 is given with its conserved first and last residue. The D gene is left open where the match is weak. Clone size is stated in some rows and not others, as once, few, many or a class when expanded.

D gene,clone size,J gene,V gene,CDR3 DNA,CDR3 protein
NA,NA,TRBJ2-1,TRBV9,TGTGCCAGCAGCGTAGTTCCGGGAGCCTCCTACAATGAGCAGTTCTTC,CASSVVPGASYNEQFF
NA,NA,TRBJ2-1,TRBV6-5,TGTGCCAGCAGTTACTCGGGTTTGGTGAGAGGAGTAGGTAAGGGGAGCTGCAATGAGCAGTTCTTC,CASSYSGLVRGVGKGSCNEQFF
NA,NA,TRBJ2-5,TRBV3-1,TGTGCCAGCAGCAACTACGGAGGGGAAGAGACCCAGTACTTC,CASSNYGGEETQYF
NA,NA,TRBJ1-2,TRBV2,TGTGCCAGCAGGACAGGACAGATCTATGGCTACACCTTC,CASRTGQIYGYTF
NA,few,TRBJ1-2,TRBV6-1,TGTGCCAGCAGCCCCTGGGGAGGTGGCTATGGCTACACCTTC,CASSPWGGGYGYTF
TRBD1,NA,TRBJ2-5,TRBV5-1,TGCGCCAACAGCTTGGCAGGGGGCGAGACCCAGTACTTC,CANSLAGGETQYF
TRBD2,once,TRBJ2-7,TRBV10-3,TGTGCCATCAGTGAGTCGATTAGCGGGAGGCTCAATGAGCAGTACTTC,CAISESISGRLNEQYF
NA,NA,TRBJ1-1,TRBV5-1,TGCGCCAGCAGCCCCGAGAGACAGAACACTGAAGCTTTCTTT,CASSPERQNTEAFF
TRBD2,NA,TRBJ2-1,TRBV5-1,TGCGCCAGCTCTAGGGACGGGGGGACCTACAATGAGCAGTTCTTC,CASSRDGGTYNEQFF
TRBD2,NA,TRBJ2-4,TRBV20-1,TGCAGTGCCAGCACGACTAGCGCCTCAAAAAGACTAGCCAAAAACATTCAGTACTTC,CSASTTSASKRLAKNIQYF
TRBD2,NA,TRBJ2-1,TRBV24-1,TGTGCCACCAGTGGTCCGGGAGGCGACGAGCAGTTCTTC,CATSGPGGDEQFF
NA,few,TRBJ1-5,TRBV20-1,TGCAGTGCTAGAGACCTACAGGGTCATCAGCCCCAGCATTTT,CSARDLQGHQPQHF
TRBD2,NA,TRBJ2-7,TRBV27,TGTGCCAGCAGCCGGACTAGCGGAGGGCGTACCTACGAGCAGTACTTC,CASSRTSGGRTYEQYF
NA,NA,TRBJ2-1,TRBV7-2,TGTGCCAGCAGCCCCCCGGGGGCTCACCTCAATGAGCAGTTCTTC,CASSPPGAHLNEQFF
TRBD2,NA,TRBJ2-3,TRBV25-1,TGTGCCAGCAGTGAAGCCCGGACTAGCGGGAGCACAGGTACGCAGTATTTT,CASSEARTSGSTGTQYF
TRBD1,NA,TRBJ1-2,TRBV9,TGTGCCAGCTTCCCAGGGGGATCGGATGGCTACACCTTC,CASFPGGSDGYTF
TRBD2,NA,TRBJ2-7,TRBV7-6,TGTGCCAGCAGCAACGCAGCGGGAGGGCCTTACGAGCAGTACTTC,CASSNAAGGPYEQYF
NA,NA,TRBJ2-7,TRBV5-1,TGCGCCAGCAGCCACTCGGACCCCCCCTACGAGCAGTACTTC,CASSHSDPPYEQYF
NA,once,TRBJ2-1,TRBV10-2,TGCGCCAGCAGTGGGGAGGGGGGGTACTACAATGAGCAGTTCTTC,CASSGEGGYYNEQFF
NA,NA,TRBJ2-1,TRBV5-1,TGCGCCAGCAGCTTGGGGGGGGAAGTGTCCGACAATGAGCAGTTCTTC,CASSLGGEVSDNEQFF
NA,NA,TRBJ2-7,TRBV10-2,TGCGCCAGCACCGAGGGGGTCAGGGCCCAGTACTTC,CASTEGVRAQYF
NA,NA,TRBJ2-5,TRBV20-1,TGCAGTGCTAGAGATCGACAGTACCAAGAGACCCAGTACTTC,CSARDRQYQETQYF
NA,few,TRBJ2-6,TRBV12-3/TRBV12-4,TGTGCCAGCAGCGACCTTGGTCCTGGGGCCAACGTCCTGACTTTC,CASSDLGPGANVLTF
TRBD2,NA,TRBJ2-3,TRBV7-2,TGTGCCAGCAGCCTGGGAGCGGGAGGGATCGGATACGCGTATTTT,CASSLGAGGIGYAYF
NA,NA,TRBJ1-2,TRBV11-2,TGTGCCAGCAGCTTAGTTGCGGGGTATGATGGCTACACCTTC,CASSLVAGYDGYTF
NA,once,TRBJ2-7,TRBV3-1,TGTGCCAGCAGCCAAAGTCGGGAGCAACAGTACTTC,CASSQSREQQYF
NA,NA,TRBJ2-7,TRBV4-1,TGCGCCAGCAGCCCCCTCCTCCGGGGGCCCCCCTACGAGCAGTACTTC,CASSPLLRGPPYEQYF
NA,NA,TRBJ2-5,TRBV18,TGTGCCAGCTCACCGCAGAGGGCTGAACAAGAGACCCAGTACTTC,CASSPQRAEQETQYF
NA,NA,TRBJ2-4,TRBV12-5,TGTGCTAGTGGTTTGATCCGGACAGACCTAGCCAAAAACATTCAGTACTTC,CASGLIRTDLAKNIQYF
TRBD2,NA,TRBJ2-1,TRBV20-1,TGCAGTGCCGAGGGACTAGAGGGTTCCAATGAGCAGTTCTTC,CSAEGLEGSNEQFF
NA,NA,TRBJ2-5,TRBV29-1,TGCAGCGGACGAAGGGGGGGAGAGACCCAGTACTTC,CSGRRGGETQYF
TRBD1,NA,TRBJ2-3,TRBV2,TGTGCCAGCAGGAGGACAGGGGGATACGCGTATTTT,CASRRTGGYAYF
TRBD1,NA,TRBJ2-1,TRBV5-1,TGCGCCAGCAGCATAAGGGACAGGGTAGGGACTGAGCAGTTCTTC,CASSIRDRVGTEQFF
TRBD2,NA,TRBJ2-5,TRBV27,TGTGCCAGCTCCAATCTAGCGGGACACCCCAGGGAGACCCAGTACTTC,CASSNLAGHPRETQYF
NA,few,TRBJ1-2,TRBV5-1,TGCGCCAGCAGCGAGACCGGGCCCTATGGCTACACCTTC,CASSETGPYGYTF
NA,few,TRBJ2-7,TRBV28,TGTGCCAGCCGATTAACAGGGACAACCTACGAGCAGTACTTC,CASRLTGTTYEQYF
NA,NA,TRBJ2-7,TRBV12-2,TGTGCAAGTCGTTTACGCCCCACCCCCCGGACAGAGAGCTCCTACGAGCAGTACTTC,CASRLRPTPRTESSYEQYF
TRBD2,NA,TRBJ2-7,TRBV27,TGTGCCAGCGCGCCTTTTAGCGGGTCCCCCTACGAGCAGTACTTC,CASAPFSGSPYEQYF
TRBD1,few,TRBJ2-7,TRBV11-2,TGTGCCAGCAGCCCAACTACAGGGGGCTACGAGCAGTACTTC,CASSPTTGGYEQYF
NA,NA,TRBJ1-2,TRBV24-1,TGTGCCACCAGTGATCCAGGGTACTATGGCTACACCTTC,CATSDPGYYGYTF
TRBD1,few,TRBJ1-5,TRBV10-3,TGTGCCATCAGTGCTGGGACAGATAGATCTCCCCAGCATTTT,CAISAGTDRSPQHF
TRBD2,NA,TRBJ2-7,TRBV12-3/TRBV12-4,TGTGCCAGCAGTTTAGCGGGACTAGGCCCCTACGAGCAGTACTTC,CASSLAGLGPYEQYF
TRBD1,NA,TRBJ1-2,TRBV5-1,TGCGCCAGCAGCTCCCAGGGGGGTCTTGGCTACACCTTC,CASSSQGGLGYTF
NA,NA,TRBJ2-3,TRBV20-1,TGCAGTGCTAGGGAGACTAGAGGGCGGAGTATGGAGGATACGCAGTATTTT,CSARETRGRSMEDTQYF
TRBD2,few,TRBJ2-7,TRBV3-1,TGTGCCAGCAGCCAAAGTCGGCTAGCGGGACGAGAGCAGTACTTC,CASSQSRLAGREQYF